The clone carrying this T cell receptor beta chain was found a few times. TCR beta CDR3 region amplification was performed from RNA transcripts. First-round RT-PCR of the TCR CDR3 relied on the HTBI primer set. TCRdb used MiXCR to reprocess the multiplex PCR reads, holding one entry per CDR3 protein. The table lists fewer than 750,000 distinct CDR3 sequences, roughly 15% of them singletons. The sample is drawn from a study of T cells in Graves' hyperthyroidism and ophthalmopathy. CDR1 and CDR2 (germline): SGHTA, FQGTGA. V shed 5 bases and J 4 bases; nucleotides not matched to a gene: 11. CDR3 length equals 16 residues.

The sequence was obtained from a woman aged 45-65 years with Graves' ophthalmopathy. The sequenced sample was blood. This chain links TRBV7-3 with TRBJ2-3; 8 bases match TRBD1. The CDR3 here is CASSAGWTGFSDTQYF. The CDR3 bases are TGTGCCAGCAGCGCCGGGTGGACAGGGTTTTCAGATACGCAGTATTTT.